Sequencing of this TCR beta chain was carried out in a study of blood T cell repertoires in COVID-19. Study-level information: Spain, Italy and the United States supplied samples that represented acute and convalescent COVID-19. Sample material is recorded as cDNA or gDNA derived from T cells, B-cell-depleted T cells, or PBMCs.

This CDR3 has 15 amino acids. Germline loops: CDR1 SGHTA, CDR2 FQGNSA. J gave up 6 bases and V 3 bases, and 8 bases lay outside the gene matches. In the study's own analysis: Nucleated cell number was recorded as an estimate derived from reference gene primer amplification. Profiling relied on immunoSEQ multiplex PCR, and the TCRdb table lists in-frame clones only, not all of them. V and J calls and clone size are as listed in that table; D and trimming were resolved from the DNA. The data contain approximately 150,000 clones, around 82% of them seen just once; the ten biggest clones take up roughly 4.7%.

The rearrangement uses TRBV7-2 and TRBJ1-5, with TRBD1 identical over 7 bases. This receptor was obtained from a woman between 50 and 59 years old with acute or convalescent COVID-19. What was sequenced was peripheral blood. CDR3: CASSLNQGVSQPQHF. Written as DNA, the CDR3 is TGTGCCAGCAGCTTGAACCAGGGGGTGAGTCAGCCCCAGCATTTT.